Listed below are T cell receptor beta chains from one sample, sequenced in a study of beta chain features in type 1 diabetes. Clones were read by immunoSEQ multiplex PCR, and TCRdb kept only the in-frame ones, dropping some. In the table there are about 130,000 clones, about a tenth of which are singletons. Specimen: central memory CD4+ T cells from blood. The receptors derive from a man aged 18 to 30 in good health. The CDR3 runs from the conserved cysteine through the conserved F or W. A D gene is named only where the DNA matches it firmly. Clone size is not always given. Where it is, it says once, few, many or a class for expanded clones.

J gene: TRBJ1-1
V gene: TRBV5-4
clone size: few
D gene: TRBD1
CDR3 DNA: TGTGCCAGCAGCAGAGGGACAGGGCTTATGAACACTGAAGCTTTCTTT
CDR3 protein: CASSRGTGLMNTEAFF

J gene: TRBJ1-2
V gene: TRBV7-2
clone size: few
D gene: .
CDR3 DNA: TGTGCCAGCAGCTCGACAGTTAACTATGGCTACACCTTC
CDR3 protein: CASSSTVNYGYTF

J gene: TRBJ2-7
V gene: TRBV5-1
clone size: few
D gene: TRBD1
CDR3 DNA: TGCGCCAGCAGCTTTGGGACAGGGGGCTACGAGCAGTACTTC
CDR3 protein: CASSFGTGGYEQYF

J gene: TRBJ2-4
V gene: TRBV10-3
clone size: .
D gene: .
CDR3 DNA: TGTGCCATCAGTGAAGCCGAGGCCAAAAACATTCAGTACTTC
CDR3 protein: CAISEAEAKNIQYF

J gene: TRBJ2-2
V gene: TRBV7-9
clone size: few
D gene: .
CDR3 DNA: TGTGCCAGCAGCTCTGGGGCGGCGAACACCGGGGAGCTGTTTTTT
CDR3 protein: CASSSGAANTGELFF

J gene: TRBJ2-3
V gene: TRBV7-3
clone size: few
D gene: TRBD2
CDR3 DNA: TGTGCCAGCAGCTTAACGGGGGGACTAGCGGGGGACACAGATACGCAGTATTTT
CDR3 protein: CASSLTGGLAGDTDTQYF

J gene: TRBJ2-1
V gene: TRBV18
clone size: many
D gene: TRBD2
CDR3 DNA: TGTGCCAGCTCACAGCCGGGACTAGCGGGGGATGAGCAGTTCTTC
CDR3 protein: CASSQPGLAGDEQFF

J gene: TRBJ2-3
V gene: TRBV4-1
clone size: .
D gene: .
CDR3 DNA: TGCGCCAGCAGCCAAGGACACGTTTGGGGGGAGAGAGATACGCAGTATTTT
CDR3 protein: CASSQGHVWGERDTQYF

J gene: TRBJ2-2
V gene: TRBV19
clone size: .
D gene: .
CDR3 DNA: TGTGCCAGTAGTATAGGGCTTGCCAGGGGAAACACCGGGGAGCTGTTTTTT
CDR3 protein: CASSIGLARGNTGELFF

J gene: TRBJ1-1
V gene: TRBV5-4
clone size: .
D gene: .
CDR3 DNA: TGTGCCAGCAGCTTGGGACAGTCCCACACTGAAGCTTTCTTT
CDR3 protein: CASSLGQSHTEAFF

J gene: TRBJ1-4
V gene: TRBV6-5
clone size: .
D gene: .
CDR3 DNA: TGTGCCAGCAGGGGGAATCGGACAGTTACTGAAAAACTGTTTTTT
CDR3 protein: CASRGNRTVTEKLFF

J gene: TRBJ2-4
V gene: TRBV4-1
clone size: .
D gene: .
CDR3 DNA: TGCGCCAGCAGCCAAGGGGTAGGGAGGACAATAGCCAAAAACATTCAGTACTTC
CDR3 protein: CASSQGVGRTIAKNIQYF

J gene: TRBJ2-5
V gene: TRBV7-3
clone size: few
D gene: .
CDR3 DNA: TGTGCCAGCAGCCGCACAGCTTACCAAGAGACCCAGTACTTC
CDR3 protein: CASSRTAYQETQYF

J gene: TRBJ2-7
V gene: TRBV5-4
clone size: few
D gene: TRBD2
CDR3 DNA: TGTGCCAGCAGCTTGGGGCTAGCGGGGGGCTACGAGCAGTACTTC
CDR3 protein: CASSLGLAGGYEQYF

J gene: TRBJ2-1
V gene: TRBV11-2
clone size: .
D gene: .
CDR3 DNA: TGTGCCAGCAGCCCCCCAGGACAGTACAATGAGCAGTTCTTC
CDR3 protein: CASSPPGQYNEQFF

J gene: TRBJ2-7
V gene: TRBV29-1
clone size: few
D gene: .
CDR3 DNA: TGCAGCGTTAAGGACGAGGGATACGAGCAGTACTTC
CDR3 protein: CSVKDEGYEQYF

J gene: TRBJ2-7
V gene: TRBV7-6
clone size: few
D gene: .
CDR3 DNA: TGTGCCAGCAGTGGGAGCCAGTCCTCCTACGAGCAGTACTTC
CDR3 protein: CASSGSQSSYEQYF

J gene: TRBJ1-5
V gene: TRBV19
clone size: .
D gene: TRBD1
CDR3 DNA: TGTGCCAGTGCGGGACAGGGGAACGGAAATCAGCCCCAGCATTTT
CDR3 protein: CASAGQGNGNQPQHF